This TCR beta chain was identified in a study of beta chain features in type 1 diabetes. Study results and caveats: Sequencing from cDNA could over-represent high-TCR-expressing cells. Fewer junction insertions and more nucleotide deletions appeared in type 1 diabetes patients.

Notes on this clone: Its antigen is not known.

Purity of each sorted population was above 98%. The V end was cut by 9 bases, the J end by 3 bases, with 15 bases between. The CDR3 consists of 13 residues. Germline V gene lookup returns CDR1 SGHTA and CDR2 FQGNSA. Every bit of the isolated RNA underwent reverse transcription, so sequencing read expressed TCRB transcripts. An average of around 3.9 million reads was obtained for naive, central memory and regulatory T cell samples. Profiling relied on immunoSEQ multiplex PCR, and the TCRdb table lists in-frame clones only, not all of them. The sample holds a few hundred thousand clones; approximately 14% are singletons and the top ten take less than 0.04%.

The genes are TRBV7-2 and TRBJ2-7; maybe TRBD1 (5 bases). The sequence was obtained from a man aged 25 to 45 in good health. The specimen sequenced was naive CD4+ T cells from blood. The CDR3: CASLAAGFYEQYF. The DNA of the CDR3 is TGTGCCAGTCTGGCCGCAGGGTTCTACGAGCAGTACTTC.